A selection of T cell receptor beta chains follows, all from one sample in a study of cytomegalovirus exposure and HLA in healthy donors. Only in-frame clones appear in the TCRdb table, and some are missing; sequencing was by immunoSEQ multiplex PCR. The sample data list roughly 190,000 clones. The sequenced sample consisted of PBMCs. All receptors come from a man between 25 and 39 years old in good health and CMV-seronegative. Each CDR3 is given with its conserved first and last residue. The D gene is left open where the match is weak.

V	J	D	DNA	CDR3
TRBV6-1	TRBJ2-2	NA	TGTGCCAGCCCGGACAGTTTGAACACCGGGGAGCTGTTTTTT	CASPDSLNTGELFF
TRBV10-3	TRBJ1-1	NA	TGTGCCATCAGTGAGTCGGGCGGGGGGTACACTGAAGCTTTCTTT	CAISESGGGYTEAFF
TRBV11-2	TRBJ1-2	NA	TGTGCCAGCAGCTTCGACAGGAGATACTATGGCTACACCTTC	CASSFDRRYYGYTF
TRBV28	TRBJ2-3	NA	TGTGCCAGCAGTCCCTCGGTAGTGAACTCAGATACGCAGTATTTT	CASSPSVVNSDTQYF
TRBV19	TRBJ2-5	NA	TGTGCCAGTAGTAGAGGGTACCAAGAGACCCAGTACTTC	CASSRGYQETQYF
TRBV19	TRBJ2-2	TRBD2	TGTGCCAGTAGCTCCGATCTAGCGGGAGGCTACACCGGGGAGCTGTTTTTT	CASSSDLAGGYTGELFF
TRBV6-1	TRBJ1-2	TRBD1	TGTGCCAGCTTCGGGACAGCTAACTATGGCTACACCTTC	CASFGTANYGYTF
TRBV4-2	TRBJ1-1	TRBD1	TGTGCCAGCAGCCACCCCGGACAGGGAGCTGAAGCTTTCTTT	CASSHPGQGAEAFF
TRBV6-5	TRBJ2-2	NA	TGTGCCAGCATCCGCGCCAACACCGGGGAGCTGTTTTTT	CASIRANTGELFF
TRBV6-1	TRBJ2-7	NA	TGTGCCAGCAGTGAAGGACTTAGCTACGAGCAGTACTTC	CASSEGLSYEQYF
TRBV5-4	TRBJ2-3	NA	TGTGCCAGCAGCCGGAGCACAGATACGCAGTATTTT	CASSRSTDTQYF
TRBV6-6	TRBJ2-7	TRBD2	TGTGCCAGCAGAACTAGCGGAGGTTCCTACGAGCAGTACTTC	CASRTSGGSYEQYF
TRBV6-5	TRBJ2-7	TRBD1	TGTGCCAGCAGTTACCTCCGGGACAGGGTAGGCGAGCAGTACTTC	CASSYLRDRVGEQYF
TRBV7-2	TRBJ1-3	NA	TGTGCCAGCAGCCTCCAGGGGAACTCTGGAAACACCATATATTTT	CASSLQGNSGNTIYF
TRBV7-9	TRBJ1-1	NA	TGTGCCAGCAGCTTACTACAGATAAACACTGAAGCTTTCTTT	CASSLLQINTEAFF
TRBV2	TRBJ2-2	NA	TGTGCCAGACAGGGAATGGGCGGGAGTGCCACCGGGGAGCTGTTTTTT	CARQGMGGSATGELFF
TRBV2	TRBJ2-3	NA	TGTGCCAGCAGTGAAGGCGACAGCTCTAGCACAGATACGCAGTATTTT	CASSEGDSSSTDTQYF
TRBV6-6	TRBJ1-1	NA	TGTGCCAGCAGTTACGAGGGCGTCGGGGGGAGAGAAGCTTTCTTT	CASSYEGVGGREAFF
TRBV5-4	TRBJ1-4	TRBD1	TGTGCCAGCAGCTTAAGGAACAGGGGTAATGAAAAACTGTTTTTT	CASSLRNRGNEKLFF
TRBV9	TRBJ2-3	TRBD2	TGTGCCAGCAGCGTAGGGGCTAGCGGGAGCTATGTAGATACGCAGTATTTT	CASSVGASGSYVDTQYF
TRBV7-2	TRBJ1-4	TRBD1	TGTGCCAGCAGCCCGCCCCCCGGACAGGGGGGTGAAAAACTGTTTTTT	CASSPPPGQGGEKLFF
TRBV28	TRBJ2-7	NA	TGTGCCAGCAGTTTCAGGGACAATTACGAGCAGTACTTC	CASSFRDNYEQYF
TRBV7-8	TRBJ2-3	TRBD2	TGTGCCAGCAGCTCAGGGACTAGCGGGAGTACAGATACGCAGTATTTT	CASSSGTSGSTDTQYF
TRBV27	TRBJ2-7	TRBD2	TGTGCCAGCACCCCTTTAGCGGGGGGACCGTACGAGCAGTACTTC	CASTPLAGGPYEQYF
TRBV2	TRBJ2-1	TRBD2	TGTGCCACACTCTTTGGACTAGCGGCCTCCAATGAGCAGTTCTTC	CATLFGLAASNEQFF
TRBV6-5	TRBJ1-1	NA	TGTGCCAGCAGTTACTCGGGACACCCGAACACTGAAGCTTTCTTT	CASSYSGHPNTEAFF
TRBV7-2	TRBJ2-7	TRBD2	TGTGCCAGCAGCGATCCCGGTGCGGGGGGCAGCTCCTACGAGCAGTACTTC	CASSDPGAGGSSYEQYF
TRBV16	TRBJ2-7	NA	TGTGCCAGCAGCCAATCCGGGGGTGGCGAGCAGTACTTC	CASSQSGGGEQYF
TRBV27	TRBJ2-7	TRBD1	TGTGCCAGCAGTTTATCATGGCAGGGGGACTACGAGCAGTACTTC	CASSLSWQGDYEQYF
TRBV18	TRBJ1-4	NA	TGTGCCAGCTCACCCTTGCGGGGTGGTGAAAAACTGTTTTTT	CASSPLRGGEKLFF
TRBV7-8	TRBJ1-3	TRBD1	TGTGCCAGCAGCAGCAGGACAGGGCTCTTCTCTGGAAACACCATATATTTT	CASSSRTGLFSGNTIYF
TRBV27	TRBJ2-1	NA	TGTGCCAGCAGTCCAACCTACAATGAGCAGTTCTTC	CASSPTYNEQFF
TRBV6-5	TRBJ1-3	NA	TGTGCCAGCAGTCTATCCCGAACCTCTGGAAACACCATATATTTT	CASSLSRTSGNTIYF
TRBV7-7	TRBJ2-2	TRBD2	TGTGCCAGCAGCTTTTCGGGGGGTGATAGCACCGGGGAGCTGTTTTTT	CASSFSGGDSTGELFF
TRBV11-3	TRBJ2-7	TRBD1	TGTGCCAGCAGCTTATGGGGACAGGAGACCTACGAGCAGTACTTC	CASSLWGQETYEQYF